This record looks at one T cell receptor beta chain sequence and its context. V shed 0 bases and J shed 2 bases, with 14 bases lying between them. Germline V gene sequence: CDR1 LGHNA, CDR2 YSLEER. This CDR3 has 16 residues. In the study's own analysis: Estimation of nucleated cell counts was performed using reference gene primer amplification. Produced via immunoSEQ multiplex PCR; TCRdb's table is partial and in-frame only. V, J and clone size were drawn from that table, and D and trimming were deduced from the DNA. This sample has roughly 59,000 clones, with around 80% found just once. This entry belongs to a study of blood T cell repertoires in COVID-19. Study at large: From the United States, Italy and Spain came samples of acute and convalescent COVID-19.

The TCR originated in an older man with acute or convalescent COVID-19. Sequencing was performed on peripheral blood. The chain combines TRBV4-3 with TRBJ2-7, with D possibly being TRBD1 (6 bases). CDR3 DNA sequence: TGCGCCAGCAGCCAAGAGAGGACAGCCGCGGCCTACGAGCAGTACTTC. Translated: CASSQERTAAAYEQYF.